This T cell receptor (beta chain) was sequenced for a study of blood T cell repertoires in COVID-19. Study information: Samples came from the United States, Italy and Spain, spanning acute and convalescent COVID-19. PBMCs, B-cell-depleted T cells, or T cells were the source of the cDNA or gDNA that made up the material.

The method was immunoSEQ multiplex PCR; TCRdb's version includes in-frame clones alone and lacks a portion of them. Of approximately 250,000 clones listed, around 89% are singletons. Study members were between 18 and 89 years old and lived in 20 to 30 US regions. Donors of Cohort 3 who recovered were those that had two negative PCRs, clearance, or symptom resolution. Material: PBMCs or T cells enriched from blood (not recorded which). The TCR sequence derives from a woman in her 30s who had recovered from COVID-19.

CDR3: CASSGSGQARVGGQYF. The DNA for the CDR3 is TGTGCCAGCAGTGGATCCGGACAGGCCAGAGTTGGGGGCCAGTACTTC. V gene TRBV25-1 combines with J gene TRBJ2-5; 7 nucleotides agree with TRBD1. Germline CDR1 is MGHDK and CDR2 is SYGVNS. This CDR3 spans 16 amino acids. Trimming cost V 4 bases and J 10 bases; bases outside gene matches: 18.